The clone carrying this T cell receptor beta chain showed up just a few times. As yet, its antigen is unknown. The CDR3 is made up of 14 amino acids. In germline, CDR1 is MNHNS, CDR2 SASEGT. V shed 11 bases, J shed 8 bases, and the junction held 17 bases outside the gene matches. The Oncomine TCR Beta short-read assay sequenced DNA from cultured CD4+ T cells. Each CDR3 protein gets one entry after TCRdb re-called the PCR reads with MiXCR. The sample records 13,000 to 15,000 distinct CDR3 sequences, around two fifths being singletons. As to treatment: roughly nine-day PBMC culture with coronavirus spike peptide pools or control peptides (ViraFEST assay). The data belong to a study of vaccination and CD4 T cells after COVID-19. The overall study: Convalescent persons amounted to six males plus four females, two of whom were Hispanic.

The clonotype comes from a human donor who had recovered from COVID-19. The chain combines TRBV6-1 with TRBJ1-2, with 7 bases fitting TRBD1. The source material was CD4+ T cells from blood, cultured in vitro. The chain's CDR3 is CASLRQGHVGGYTF. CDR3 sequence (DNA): TGTGCCTCTTTACGACAGGGACACGTTGGGGGCTACACCTTC.